This TCR beta chain stems from a study of T cells after yellow fever vaccination. Study-level findings and limits: Reappearance after the booster was seen for most primary-vaccination clones, at 95% to 96% CD4 and more than 80% CD8.

This clonotype was seen ten or more times. The target antigen is unknown. The 5'RACE template-switching step produced TCR cDNA and added a universal primer site and UMIs. TCRdb redid the calling of the 5' RACE reads with MiXCR, one entry per CDR3 protein. This sample has 150,000 or so distinct CDR3 sequences, with 5% to 7.5% found just once. There are 11 residues in the CDR3. Between the trimmed V and J ends, which lost 3 bases and 8 bases, there was a span of 5 bases. Germline V gives CDR1 KGHSH, CDR2 LQKENI. The sample was CD4+ T cells sorted from PBMCs, taken 10 days after the yellow fever booster vaccination. The rearrangement links TRBV18 to TRBJ2-1, with D hard to call. The clonotype originates from a man aged 25-45 years who received the YFV17D yellow fever vaccine. This CDR3 reads CASSPEYEQFF. CDR3 coding DNA: TGTGCCAGCTCACCGGAGTATGAGCAGTTCTTC.